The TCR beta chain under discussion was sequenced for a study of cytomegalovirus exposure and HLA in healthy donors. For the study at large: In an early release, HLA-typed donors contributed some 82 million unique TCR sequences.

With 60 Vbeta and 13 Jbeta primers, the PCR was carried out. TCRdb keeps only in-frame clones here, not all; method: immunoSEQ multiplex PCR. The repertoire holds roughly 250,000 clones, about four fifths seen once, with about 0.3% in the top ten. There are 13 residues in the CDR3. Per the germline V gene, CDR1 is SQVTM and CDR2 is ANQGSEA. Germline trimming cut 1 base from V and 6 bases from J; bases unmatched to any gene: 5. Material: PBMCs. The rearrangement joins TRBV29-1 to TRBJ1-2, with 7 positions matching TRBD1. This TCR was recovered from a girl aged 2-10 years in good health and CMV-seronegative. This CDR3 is CSVEGQGRDGYTF. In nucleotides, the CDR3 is TGCAGCGTTGAAGGACAGGGACGCGATGGCTACACCTTC. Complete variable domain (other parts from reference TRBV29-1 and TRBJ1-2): SAVISQKPSRDICQRGTSLTIQCQVDSQVTMMFWYRQQPGQSLTLIATANQGSEATYESGFVIDKFPISRPNLTFSTLTVSNMSPEDSSIYLCSVEGQGRDGYTFGSGTRLTVV.